Listed below are T cell receptor beta chains from one sample, sequenced in a study of OX40 agonist ivuxolimab in advanced cancers. Repertoires were generated with immunoSEQ multiplex PCR, while TCRdb's copy carries only in-frame clones and drops some. Here the sample spans around 150,000 clones, 90% to 95% being singletons. The sample in question was CD4+ or CD8+ T cells sorted from blood, obtained in a trial of the OX40 agonist ivuxolimab. The origin of the receptors is an adult with an advanced solid tumor such as melanoma, head and neck, liver or kidney cancer. Each CDR3 is given with its conserved first and last residue. The D gene is left open where the match is weak. Only part of the rows carry a size: once, few, many, or a class if the clone is expanded.

clone_size	v_call	d_call	j_call	cdr3_aa	cdr3_nt
.	TRBV5-1	TRBD1	TRBJ1-2	CASSPGQGTYGYTF	TGCGCCAGCAGCCCAGGACAGGGGACCTATGGCTACACCTTC
.	TRBV5-1	.	TRBJ1-3	CASSLTGGPSGNTIYF	TGCGCCAGCAGCTTAACTGGGGGCCCCTCTGGAAACACCATATATTTT
.	TRBV5-1	.	TRBJ2-1	CASSLAPTRVDEQFF	TGCGCCAGCAGCTTGGCCCCTACCCGTGTGGATGAGCAGTTCTTC
once	TRBV28	.	TRBJ2-7	CASSYHYEQYF	TGTGCCAGCAGTTACCACTACGAGCAGTACTTC
.	TRBV7-3	TRBD2	TRBJ2-3	CASSLSGRANTDTQYF	TGTGCCAGCAGCTTAAGCGGGAGGGCAAACACAGATACGCAGTATTTT
.	TRBV21-1	.	TRBJ2-7	CASRGQGYEQYF	TGTGCCAGCAGGGGACAGGGCTACGAGCAGTACTTC
.	TRBV2	.	TRBJ1-2	CASREGRANYGYTF	TGTGCCAGCAGAGAAGGAAGAGCTAACTATGGCTACACCTTC
.	TRBV11-3	TRBD2	TRBJ2-1	CASSQHSGGGYNEQFF	TGTGCCAGCAGCCAACACAGCGGGGGGGGATACAATGAGCAGTTCTTC
.	TRBV18	TRBD1	TRBJ1-2	CASSPPDEGAAWGYTF	TGTGCCAGCTCACCACCCGACGAGGGGGCGGCGTGGGGCTACACCTTC
.	TRBV10-3	.	TRBJ2-7	CAINGELYYEQYF	TGTGCCATCAATGGGGAACTTTACTACGAGCAGTACTTC
.	TRBV19	TRBD1	TRBJ1-2	CASSITGTGIGYTF	TGTGCCAGTAGTATCACCGGGACAGGGATTGGCTACACCTTC
.	TRBV6-5	TRBD1	TRBJ1-2	CASRDRGLANYGYTF	TGTGCCAGCCGGGACAGGGGGCTAGCTAACTATGGCTACACCTTC
.	TRBV21-1	.	TRBJ1-5	CASSMGREYQPQHF	TGTGCCAGCAGCATGGGGAGGGAATATCAGCCCCAGCATTTT
.	TRBV6-4	.	TRBJ2-1	CASSEVLYNEQFF	TGTGCCAGCAGTGAGGTCCTCTACAATGAGCAGTTCTTC
.	TRBV29-1	.	TRBJ1-2	CSVDSPTGTQHYGYTF	TGCAGCGTTGATAGTCCGACAGGCACACAACACTATGGCTACACCTTC
.	TRBV21-1	.	TRBJ2-3	CASSKAGTEEVETDTQYF	TGTGCCAGCAGCAAAGCCGGGACAGAGGAGGTAGAAACAGATACGCAGTATTTT
.	TRBV5-4	.	TRBJ1-2	CASSGLRGDYTF	TGTGCCAGCAGTGGTCTGAGGGGTGACTACACCTTC
.	TRBV4-2	TRBD1	TRBJ1-2	CASSPGQTNYGYTF	TGTGCCAGCAGCCCGGGACAGACTAACTATGGCTACACCTTC
.	TRBV10-3	.	TRBJ2-7	CAISVQGGSYEQYF	TGTGCCATCAGTGTACAGGGCGGGAGCTACGAGCAGTACTTC
.	TRBV5-1	TRBD1	TRBJ2-7	CASGGQGYRSSYEQYF	TGCGCCAGTGGGGGACAGGGGTACCGGAGCTCCTACGAGCAGTACTTC
.	TRBV19	.	TRBJ1-5	CASSILLTDNQPQHF	TGTGCCAGTAGTATATTGTTGACAGACAATCAGCCCCAGCATTTT
.	TRBV27	.	TRBJ1-4	CASSLFSVQREKLFF	TGTGCCAGCAGTTTATTTTCTGTGCAGAGGGAAAAACTGTTTTTT
.	TRBV27	.	TRBJ2-5	CASSPGFQETQYF	TGTGCCAGCAGCCCCGGATTCCAAGAGACCCAGTACTTC
.	TRBV28	TRBD1	TRBJ1-6	CASRPSGGQGFLSYNSPLHF	TGTGCCAGCAGGCCGTCGGGGGGACAGGGGTTTCTTTCCTATAATTCACCCCTCCACTTT
once	TRBV7-9	TRBD1	TRBJ1-5	CASSLEGAVNQPQHF	TGTGCCAGCAGCTTAGAGGGGGCAGTCAATCAGCCCCAGCATTTT
.	TRBV19	.	TRBJ1-2	CASSKNPQLIHVYGYTF	TGTGCCAGTAGTAAAAACCCCCAGCTCATTCACGTGTATGGCTACACCTTC
.	TRBV6-1	TRBD1	TRBJ2-7	CASSEGLGDRGSYEQYF	TGTGCCAGCAGTGAAGGCCTCGGGGACAGGGGTTCCTACGAGCAGTACTTC
.	TRBV12-5	.	TRBJ1-5	CASVGSYRQPQHF	TGTGCTAGTGTTGGGAGTTATAGGCAGCCCCAGCATTTT
.	TRBV5-5	TRBD2	TRBJ2-1	CASSMRLAGTYNEQFF	TGTGCCAGCAGCATGCGACTAGCGGGGACCTACAATGAGCAGTTCTTC
.	TRBV7-9	TRBD2	TRBJ2-5	CASSPSGTSQETQYF	TGTGCCAGCAGCCCCTCCGGGACTAGCCAAGAGACCCAGTACTTC